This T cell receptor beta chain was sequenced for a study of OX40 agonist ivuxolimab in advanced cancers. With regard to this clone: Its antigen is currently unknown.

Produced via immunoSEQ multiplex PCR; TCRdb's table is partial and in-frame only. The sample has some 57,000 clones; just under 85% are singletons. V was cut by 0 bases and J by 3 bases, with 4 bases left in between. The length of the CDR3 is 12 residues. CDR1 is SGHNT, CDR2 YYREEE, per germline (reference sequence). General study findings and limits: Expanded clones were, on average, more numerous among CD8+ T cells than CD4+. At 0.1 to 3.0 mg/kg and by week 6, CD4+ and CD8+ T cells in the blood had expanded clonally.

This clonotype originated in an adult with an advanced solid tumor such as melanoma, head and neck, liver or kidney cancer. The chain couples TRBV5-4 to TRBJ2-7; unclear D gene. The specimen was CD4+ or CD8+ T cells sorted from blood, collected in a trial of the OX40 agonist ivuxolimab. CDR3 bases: TGTGCCAGCAGCTTGGATCTCTACGAGCAGTACTTC. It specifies CASSLDLYEQYF.